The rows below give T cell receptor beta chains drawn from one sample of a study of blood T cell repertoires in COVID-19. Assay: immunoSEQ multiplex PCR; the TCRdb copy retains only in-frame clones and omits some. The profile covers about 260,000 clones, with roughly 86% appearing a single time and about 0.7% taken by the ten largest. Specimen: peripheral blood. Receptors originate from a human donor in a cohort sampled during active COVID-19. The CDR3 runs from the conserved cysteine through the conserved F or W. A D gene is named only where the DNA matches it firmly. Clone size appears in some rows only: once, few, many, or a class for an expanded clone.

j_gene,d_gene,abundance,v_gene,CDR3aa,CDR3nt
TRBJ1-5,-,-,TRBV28,CASSKGTHNQPQHF,TGTGCCAGCAGTAAGGGGACACACAATCAGCCCCAGCATTTT
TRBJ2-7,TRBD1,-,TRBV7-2,CASTFDRASSYEQYF,TGTGCCAGCACCTTCGACAGGGCGAGCTCCTACGAGCAGTACTTC
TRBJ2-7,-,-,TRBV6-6,CATIQGTGAYEQYF,TGTGCCACGATACAGGGGACTGGGGCCTACGAGCAGTACTTC
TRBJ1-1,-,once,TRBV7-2,CASSRAGMNTEAFF,TGTGCCAGCAGTAGAGCGGGCATGAACACTGAAGCTTTCTTT
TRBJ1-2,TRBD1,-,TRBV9,CASSSDRDYGYTF,TGTGCCAGCAGCTCCGACAGGGACTATGGCTACACCTTC
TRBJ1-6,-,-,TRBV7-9,CASSTLLGSPLHF,TGTGCCAGCAGCACACTTCTAGGTTCACCCCTCCACTTT
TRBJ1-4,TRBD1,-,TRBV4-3,CASSQTTQGGTKKLFF,TGCGCCAGCAGCCAGACCACCCAGGGGGGAACGAAAAAACTGTTTTTT
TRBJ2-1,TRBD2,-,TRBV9,CASSFGLAGRDNEQFF,TGTGCCAGCAGCTTCGGACTAGCGGGGAGGGACAATGAGCAGTTCTTC
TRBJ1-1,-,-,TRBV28,CASGDTPKNTEAFF,TGTGCCAGCGGGGACACCCCTAAGAACACTGAAGCTTTCTTT
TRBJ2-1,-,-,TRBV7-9,CASSPGDPGYNEQFF,TGTGCCAGCAGCCCCGGGGATCCCGGGTACAATGAGCAGTTCTTC
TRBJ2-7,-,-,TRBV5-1,CASSLMGRGYEQYF,TGCGCCAGCAGCCTCATGGGGCGAGGTTACGAGCAGTACTTC
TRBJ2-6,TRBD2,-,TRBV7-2,CASSFGGSRGANVLTF,TGTGCCAGCAGCTTCGGCGGGAGTCGTGGGGCCAACGTCCTGACTTTC
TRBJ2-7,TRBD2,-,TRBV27,CASSPPSAGGPDYEQYF,TGTGCCAGCAGTCCCCCGTCGGCGGGAGGGCCAGACTACGAGCAGTACTTC
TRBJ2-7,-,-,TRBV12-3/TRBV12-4,CASEGTGAYEQYF,TGTGCCAGCGAGGGTACGGGTGCCTACGAGCAGTACTTC
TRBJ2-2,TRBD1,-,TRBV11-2,CASSLGSGRGRLGGELFF,TGTGCCAGCAGCTTGGGGTCAGGCAGGGGGAGACTGGGCGGGGAGCTGTTTTTT
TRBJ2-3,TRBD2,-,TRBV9,CASSESTSGYTDTQYF,TGTGCCAGCAGCGAATCGACTAGCGGGTACACAGATACGCAGTATTTT
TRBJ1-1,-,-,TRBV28,CASRPFPTGFGPEAFF,TGTGCCAGCAGACCATTTCCGACAGGTTTCGGCCCTGAAGCTTTCTTT
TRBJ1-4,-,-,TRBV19,CASSPRQVVISNEKLFF,TGTGCCAGTAGTCCCCGACAGGTGGTGATATCTAATGAAAAACTGTTTTTT
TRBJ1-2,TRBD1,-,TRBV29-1,CSVGPGQGNLNYGYTF,TGCAGCGTTGGTCCGGGACAGGGTAACCTTAACTATGGCTACACCTTC
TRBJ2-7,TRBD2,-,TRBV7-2,CASSLGLAGGHEQYF,TGTGCCAGCAGCTTAGGCTTGGCGGGGGGGCACGAGCAGTACTTC
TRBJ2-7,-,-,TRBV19,CASMDRTYEQYF,TGTGCCAGTATGGACAGAACCTACGAGCAGTACTTC
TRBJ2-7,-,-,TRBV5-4,CASSLESSGPYEQYF,TGTGCCAGCAGCCTCGAATCCAGCGGACCCTACGAGCAGTACTTC